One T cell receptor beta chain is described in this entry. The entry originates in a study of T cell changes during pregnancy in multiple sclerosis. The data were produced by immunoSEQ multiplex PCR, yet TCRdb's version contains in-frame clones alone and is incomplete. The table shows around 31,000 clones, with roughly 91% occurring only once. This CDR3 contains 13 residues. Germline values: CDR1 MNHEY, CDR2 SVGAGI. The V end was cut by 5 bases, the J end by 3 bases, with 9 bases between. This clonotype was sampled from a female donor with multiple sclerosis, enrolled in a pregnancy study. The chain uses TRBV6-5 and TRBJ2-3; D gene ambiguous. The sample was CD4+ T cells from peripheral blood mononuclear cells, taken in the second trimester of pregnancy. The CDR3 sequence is CASSDPRTDTQYF. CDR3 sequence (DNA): TGTGCCAGCAGTGATCCTCGGACAGATACGCAGTATTTT.